This TCR beta chain was sequenced during a study of shared clonotypes between healthy human individuals (dated by TCRdb to 2019 to 2021). Notes on the research overall: A couple of women and a few men aged 18 to 49 years were included in the cohort. Each donor's leukapheresis produced roughly between roughly 0.85 and 10 billion PBMCs. Blood TCR repertoires of about 5 healthy adults were deeply sequenced to estimate repertoire size and the extent of clonotype sharing between individuals. To increase sequencing depth and limit assay-specific biases, TCR repertoire library preparation and sequencing were carried out by different laboratories using diverse techniques.

The donors were healthy, HIV-negative adults with no recently reported acute infections or vaccinations. All donors were Caucasian adults living in Nashville, Tennessee, USA. For unsorted samples, 90 million or so PBMCs were counted and genomic DNA was extracted with the QIAamp DNA Blood Mini kit. Blood was obtained by leukapheresis, after which PBMCs were separated by Ficoll-Histopaque density gradient centrifugation and cryopreserved in liquid nitrogen vapor phase. Using the deep immunoSEQ assay, multiplex PCR amplified TCR CDR3 regions from genomic DNA. Genomic DNA extracted from each cell subset was distributed evenly over all wells of several immunoSEQ 96-well plates, and each plate served as one replicate. For unsorted PBMC, around 0.3 ug genomic DNA, equal to approximately 30,000 T cell genomes, was loaded into each replicate PCR. Ten immunoSEQ deep assay plates were used to sequence the unsorted PBMC genomic DNA. Purified libraries were measured with a Qubit 3.0 fluorometer, size-checked on a Bioanalyzer 2100, and measured again with the KAPA Library Quantification kit. A separate single-read 150-cycle Illumina NextSeq 550 flow cell was used to sequence each immunoSEQ 96-well plate. As for the original processing: Because only junctional sequences without quality scores were contained in the immunoSEQ output, filtering matching that applied to full-length reads could not be performed. Sequences were annotated with PyIR, a Python wrapper for IgBLAST v1.9, and V/J genes and CDR3 were assigned using IMGT germline references. Reads with weak V/J assignments (E-value above 1e-6), missing CDR3, stop codons, out-of-frame junctions, or ambiguous translated residues were removed. V3J clonotypes were defined by identical inferred V gene, J gene, and CDR3 amino acid sequence. The percentage overlap between two repertoires was calculated by dividing the number of shared unique clonotypes by the size of the smaller repertoire. Repertoire richness was assessed with RTK rarefaction, the Chao1 estimator, and Recon v2.1 estimates of unobserved clonotypes. The clones in this table, taken by TCRdb from immuneACCESS, are in-frame only. Not every clone is retained; where verified, under half of the shortfall comes from an unresolved V gene, and the cause of the rest is unknown. V and J calls and clone size come straight from that table; D and trimming were deduced from the DNA. The sample has roughly 96,000 clones on record, over 40% of them singletons. The leading ten clones occupy around 16% of the sample.

This clone appeared a few times. Its target antigen remains unknown. Qualities for individual bases were not recorded, and no much larger clone is one base off. What the research found in general, with its limitations: Pairwise subsampling indicated that sequencing depth was expected to affect the degree of clonotype sharing among donors. Sampling was restricted to blood, and TCR repertoires in tissues likely differ from the TCR repertoires found in blood. Because the study included a small number of donors, the genetic and exposure-history diversity represented was limited.

The CDR3 covers 12 residues, taking in both the cysteine and the phenylalanine. The CDR3 DNA has 36 bases and is translated from base 1. CDR1 and CDR2 were assigned from the germline V gene as SGHDN and FVKESK. V is shortened by 1 base, J by 5 bases, and the region joining them spans 5 bases. Sequenced sample: PBMCs. The chain is made from TRBV14 and TRBJ1-2, with the D gene not clear enough to name. This sequence originates from a woman aged 40 to 55 in good health. Some clones in this sample may be carry-over from other donors' samples. DNA sequence: TGTGCCAGCAGCCAAGCCGGGTATGGCTACACCTTC. It translates as CASSQAGYGYTF.